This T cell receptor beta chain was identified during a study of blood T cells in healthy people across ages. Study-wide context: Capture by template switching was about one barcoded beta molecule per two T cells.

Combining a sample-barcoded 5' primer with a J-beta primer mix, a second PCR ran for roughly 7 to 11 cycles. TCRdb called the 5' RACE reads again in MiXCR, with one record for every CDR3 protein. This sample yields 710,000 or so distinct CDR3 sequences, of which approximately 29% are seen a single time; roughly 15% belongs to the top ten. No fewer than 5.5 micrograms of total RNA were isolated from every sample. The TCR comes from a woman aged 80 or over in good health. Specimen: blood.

CDR3 region: CAISLDSGNQPQHF. DNA for the CDR3: TGTGCCATCAGTTTGGACAGCGGAAATCAGCCCCAGCATTTT. The chain joins TRBV10-3 to TRBJ1-5, with D perhaps matching TRBD1 (6 bases). Per germline, CDR1 ENHRY and CDR2 SYGVKD. The length of the CDR3 is 14 residues. Trimming removed 5 bases from V and 4 bases from J, with 12 bases in between.